The clone carrying this T cell receptor (beta chain) appeared a few times. The antigen is undetermined. Original analysis: Junction-only sequences without quality scores came from ImmunoSEQ, so filtering differed. The method was immunoSEQ multiplex PCR; TCRdb's version includes in-frame clones alone and lacks a portion of them. That table gives V, J and clone size, and the DNA gave D and trimming. The table includes 550,000 to 850,000 clones, 72% detected once. This sample is part of a study of shared clonotypes between healthy human individuals. The study's findings and limits: Donor clonotype sharing was expected to depend on sequencing depth. Estimated richness values were generally larger in naive subsets than in memory subsets.

Splitting the CD4+ cells yielded a CD45RA+ naive subset and a CD45RA-negative memory subset. The receptor was derived from a woman between 25 and 40 years old in good health. Material for sequencing was memory CD4+ T cells sorted from blood. Subset reported: CD45RA-negative fraction.

CDR3 region: CASSEETGTGGYTF. CDR3 sequence (DNA): TGTGCCAGCAGTGAAGAGACAGGGACGGGCGGCTACACCTTC. V is TRBV2 and J is TRBJ1-2; 7 nucleotides match TRBD1. This CDR3 comprises 14 residues. Germline CDR1 SNHLY, CDR2 FYNNEI. V dropped 1 base and J dropped 8; count of bases not matched to a gene: 7.